One TCR beta chain is described in this entry. The sample comes from a study of cytomegalovirus exposure and HLA in healthy donors. Germline CDR1 and CDR2: GTSNPN and SVGIG (reference sequence). V shed 1 base and J 3 bases; nucleotides not matched to a gene: 4. This CDR3 has 14 residues. The donors were part of the validation cohort, which consisted of about 130 subjects and was separate from the first cohort of 666 subjects. Clones were sequenced by immunoSEQ multiplex PCR, and TCRdb holds only the in-frame ones, with some missing. This table has about 76,000 clones, 94% appearing once. This TCR came from a man aged 18 to 29 in good health and CMV-seropositive. The V call is TRBV30, the J call TRBJ2-7, with TRBD1 matching over 9 bases. Sequencing was performed on PBMCs. The CDR3: CAWSEGTGIYEQYF. In DNA form, the CDR3 reads TGTGCCTGGAGTGAGGGGACAGGGATCTACGAGCAGTACTTC.